This T cell receptor beta chain emerged from a study of T-cell memory formation after mild COVID-19. Study background: There were largely donor-specific TCR clusters. Study-wide results and caveats: Clones contracting over day 15 to 85 were CD4/CD8 balanced, with later expanders leaning CD4+. Prior to infection, memory already included some responding clones, suggesting cross-reactive memory joined. The main location of contracting CD4+ clones was CM and EM, and that of contracting CD8+ clones was EMRA.

This clonotype occurred a few times. What it binds is not known. This CDR3 has 13 residues. The V end lost 2 bases, the J end lost 4 bases, and 6 bases lay between the germline ends. Germline assignment: CDR1 SGHRS and CDR2 YFSETQ. In TCRdb, the 5' RACE reads were re-called with MiXCR into one record per CDR3 protein. Altogether around 200,000 distinct CDR3 sequences are present, around 27% being singletons, with the ten largest covering about an eighth. The source material was PBMCs or a T cell subset sorted from them (not recorded which). The rearrangement joins TRBV5-1 to TRBJ2-2; TRBD2 is a possible D gene (6 bases). The sequence was obtained from an adult woman who had mild COVID-19 (a few samples of this study predate the infection). Cell type and time point are not known. The CDR3 nucleotides read TGCGCCAGCAGCTTTAGCGGCACCGGGGAGCTGTTTTTT. Translated, it gives CASSFSGTGELFF.